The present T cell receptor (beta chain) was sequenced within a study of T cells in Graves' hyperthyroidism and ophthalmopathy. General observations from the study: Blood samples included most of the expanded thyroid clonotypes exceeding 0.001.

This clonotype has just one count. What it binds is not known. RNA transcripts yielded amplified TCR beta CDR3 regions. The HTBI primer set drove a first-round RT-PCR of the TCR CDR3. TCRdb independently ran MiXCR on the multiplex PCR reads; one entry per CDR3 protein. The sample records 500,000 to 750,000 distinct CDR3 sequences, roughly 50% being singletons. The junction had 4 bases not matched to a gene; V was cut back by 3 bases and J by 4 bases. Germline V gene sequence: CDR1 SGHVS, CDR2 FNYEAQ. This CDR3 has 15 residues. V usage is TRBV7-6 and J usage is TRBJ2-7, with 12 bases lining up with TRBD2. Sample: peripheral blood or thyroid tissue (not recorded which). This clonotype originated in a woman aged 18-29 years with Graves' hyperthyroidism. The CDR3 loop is CASSFPLAGGYEQYF. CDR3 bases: TGTGCCAGCAGCTTTCCCCTAGCGGGGGGGTACGAGCAGTACTTC.